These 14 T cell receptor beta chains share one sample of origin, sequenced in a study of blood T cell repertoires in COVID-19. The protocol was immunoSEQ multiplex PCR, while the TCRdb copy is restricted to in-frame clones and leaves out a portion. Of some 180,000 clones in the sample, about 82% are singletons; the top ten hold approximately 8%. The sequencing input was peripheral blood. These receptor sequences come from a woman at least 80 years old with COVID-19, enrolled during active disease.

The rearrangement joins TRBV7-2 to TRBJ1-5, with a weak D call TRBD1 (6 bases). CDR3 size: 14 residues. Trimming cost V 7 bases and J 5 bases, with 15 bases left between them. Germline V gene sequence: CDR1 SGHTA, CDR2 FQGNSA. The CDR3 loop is CASTPGGGYQPQHF. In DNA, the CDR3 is TGTGCCAGCACCCCGGGAGGGGGTTATCAGCCCCAGCATTTT.

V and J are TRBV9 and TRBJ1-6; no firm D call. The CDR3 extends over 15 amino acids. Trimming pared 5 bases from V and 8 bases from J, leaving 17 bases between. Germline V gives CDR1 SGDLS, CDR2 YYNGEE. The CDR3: CASRPTPRPDSPLHF. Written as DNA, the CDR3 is TGTGCCAGCAGACCAACCCCTAGACCGGATTCACCCCTCCACTTT.

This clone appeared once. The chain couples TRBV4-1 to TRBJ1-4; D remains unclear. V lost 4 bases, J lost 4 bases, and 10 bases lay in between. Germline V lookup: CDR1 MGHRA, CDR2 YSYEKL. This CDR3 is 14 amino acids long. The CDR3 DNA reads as TGCGCCAGCAGCCTAAAAATCCTTAATGAAAAACTGTTTTTT. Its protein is CASSLKILNEKLFF.

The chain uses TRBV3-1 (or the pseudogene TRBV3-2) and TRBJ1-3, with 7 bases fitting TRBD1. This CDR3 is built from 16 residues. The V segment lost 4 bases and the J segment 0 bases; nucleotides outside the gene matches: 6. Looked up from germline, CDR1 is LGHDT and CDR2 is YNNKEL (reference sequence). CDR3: CASSLGAGGSGNTIYF. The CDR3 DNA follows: TGTGCCAGCAGCCTGGGAGCAGGGGGCTCTGGAAACACCATATATTTT.

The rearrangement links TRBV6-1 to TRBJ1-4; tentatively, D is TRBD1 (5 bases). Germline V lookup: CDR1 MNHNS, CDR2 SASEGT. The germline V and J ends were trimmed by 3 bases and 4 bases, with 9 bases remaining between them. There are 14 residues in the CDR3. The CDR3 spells CASSDGRVNEKLFF. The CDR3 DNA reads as TGTGCCAGCAGTGACGGCAGGGTTAATGAAAAACTGTTTTTT.

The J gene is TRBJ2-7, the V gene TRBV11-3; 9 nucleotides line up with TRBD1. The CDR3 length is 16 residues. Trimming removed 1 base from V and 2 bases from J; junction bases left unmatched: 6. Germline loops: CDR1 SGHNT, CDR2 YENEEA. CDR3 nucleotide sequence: TGTGCCAGCAGCTTAGGAGGCAGGGACAGGGCCTACGAGCAGTACTTC. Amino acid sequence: CASSLGGRDRAYEQYF. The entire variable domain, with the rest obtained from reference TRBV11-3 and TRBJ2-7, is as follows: EAGVVQSPRYKIIEKKQPVAFWCNPISGHNTLYWYLQNLGQGPELLIRYENEEAVDDSQLPKDRFSAERLKGVDSTLKIQPAELGDSAVYLCASSLGGRDRAYEQYFGPGTRLTVT.

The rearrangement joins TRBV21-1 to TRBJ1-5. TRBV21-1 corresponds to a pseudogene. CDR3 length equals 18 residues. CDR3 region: CAIDSRGIPFSGNQPQHF. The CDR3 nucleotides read TGTGCCATCGACTCTCGAGGTATCCCTTTTTCTGGCAATCAGCCCCAGCATTTT.

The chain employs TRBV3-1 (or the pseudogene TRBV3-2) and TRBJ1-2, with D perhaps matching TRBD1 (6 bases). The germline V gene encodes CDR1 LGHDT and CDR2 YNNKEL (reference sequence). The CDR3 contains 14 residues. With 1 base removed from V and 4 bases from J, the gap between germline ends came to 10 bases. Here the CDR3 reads CASSQGMGAYGYTF. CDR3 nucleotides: TGTGCCAGCAGCCAAGGAATGGGGGCCTATGGCTACACCTTC.

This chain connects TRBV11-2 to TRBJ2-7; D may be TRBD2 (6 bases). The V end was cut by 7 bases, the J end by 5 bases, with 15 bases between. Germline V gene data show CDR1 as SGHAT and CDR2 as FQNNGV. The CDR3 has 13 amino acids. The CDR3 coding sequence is TGTGCCAGCACCTGGAGGGTTTTCCACGAGCAGTACTTC. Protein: CASTWRVFHEQYF. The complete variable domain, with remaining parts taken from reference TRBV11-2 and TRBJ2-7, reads EAGVAQSPRYKIIEKRQSVAFWCNPISGHATLYWYQQILGQGPKLLIQFQNNGVVDDSQLPKDRFSAERLKGVDSTLKIQPAKLEDSAVYLCASTWRVFHEQYFGPGTRLTVT.

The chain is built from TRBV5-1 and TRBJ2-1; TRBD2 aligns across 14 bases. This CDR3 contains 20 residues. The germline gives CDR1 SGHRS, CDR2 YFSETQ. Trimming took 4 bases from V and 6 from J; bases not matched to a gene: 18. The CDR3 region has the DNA TGCGCCAGCAGCCCCTCCGGGGGGACTAGCGGGAGAGGGGGACGCAATGAGCAGTTCTTC. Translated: CASSPSGGTSGRGGRNEQFF. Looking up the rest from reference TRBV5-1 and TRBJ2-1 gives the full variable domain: KAGVTQTPRYLIKTRGQQVTLSCSPISGHRSVSWYQQTPGQGLQFLFEYFSETQRNKGNFPGRFSGRQFSNSRSEMNVSTLELGDSALYLCASSPSGGTSGRGGRNEQFFGPGTRLTVL.

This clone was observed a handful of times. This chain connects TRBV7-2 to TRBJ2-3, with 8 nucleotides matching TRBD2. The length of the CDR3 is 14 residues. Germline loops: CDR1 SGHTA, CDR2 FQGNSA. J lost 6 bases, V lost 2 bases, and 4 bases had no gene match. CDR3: CASSLSGGEDTQYF. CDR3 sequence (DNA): TGTGCCAGCAGCTTAAGCGGGGGAGAGGATACGCAGTATTTT.

The DNA of the CDR3 is TGTGCCAGCAGCTTAGCGGGAGACGCATCCTACGAGCAGTACTTC. Protein: CASSLAGDASYEQYF. The rearrangement links TRBV7-6 to TRBJ2-7; the D gene is possibly TRBD2 (5 bases). This CDR3 is built from 15 residues. Trimming removed 0 bases at V and 1 base at J, with 10 bases between. Per germline, CDR1 SGHVS and CDR2 FNYEAQ.

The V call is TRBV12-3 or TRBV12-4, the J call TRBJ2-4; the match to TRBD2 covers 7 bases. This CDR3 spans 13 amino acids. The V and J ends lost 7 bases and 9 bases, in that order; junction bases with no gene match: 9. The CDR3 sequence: CASTTLGGGIQYF. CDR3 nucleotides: TGTGCCAGCACCACCCTAGGCGGGGGCATTCAGTACTTC.

CDR3 DNA sequence: TGTGCCAGCAGTAAATCCGCGTTCATGAACACTGAAGCTTTCTTT. Translation gives CASSKSAFMNTEAFF. The chain employs TRBV6-5 and TRBJ1-1; D ambiguous. The CDR3 is made up of 15 amino acids. Trimming removed 5 bases from V and 0 bases from J, with 13 bases in between. Germline assignment: CDR1 MNHEY and CDR2 SVGAGI.